This passage covers 18 T cell receptor beta chains from one sample sequenced in a study of T cell clonotyping in hematopoietic cell transplantation. TCRdb keeps only in-frame clones here, not all; method: immunoSEQ multiplex PCR. The sample records some 30,000 clones, over 60% being singletons. As for time point: recipient sample about 28 days before transplant, after cytoreduction. The specimen was peripheral blood mononuclear cells, collected before stem cell transplant. All receptors come from a woman between 25 and 40 years old with chronic myeloid leukemia. Some clones in this sample may be carry-over from other donors' samples.

The V and J genes are TRBV5-1 and TRBJ1-5; D is undetermined. Trimming pared 0 bases from V and 1 base from J, leaving 5 bases between. Germline V lookup: CDR1 SGHRS, CDR2 YFSETQ. The CDR3 spans 14 residues. The CDR3 nucleotides are TGCGCCAGCAGCTTGGGTGGGAGCAATCAGCCCCAGCATTTT. Translation gives CASSLGGSNQPQHF.

A single count supports this clone. This chain uses TRBV6-1 with TRBJ2-3, with D uncertain. This CDR3 region has 12 residues. V gave up 7 bases and J gave up 4 bases, with 9 bases separating them. Per germline, CDR1 MNHNS and CDR2 SASEGT. The CDR3 DNA is TGTGCCAGCACCCCCGCGGCAGATACGCAGTATTTT. Its protein is CASTPAADTQYF.

This clone was found once. The chain is built from TRBV30 and TRBJ2-5; the D is unclear. The V gene's germline CDR1 is GTSNPN and CDR2 SVGIG (reference sequence). V gave up 4 bases and J gave up 4 bases, with 7 bases separating them. The CDR3 is made up of 11 amino acids. CDR3: CAWTSRETQYF. CDR3 nucleotide sequence: TGTGCCTGGACCAGTCGAGAGACCCAGTACTTC.

This clone was detected only a few times. The chain is built from TRBV11-2 and TRBJ2-5, with 9 bases identical to TRBD1. The CDR3 runs to 13 residues. Germline V gives CDR1 SGHAT, CDR2 FQNNGV. The V gene end was trimmed by 1 base and the J gene end by 13 bases; junction bases not matched to a gene: 7. CDR3 residues: CASSLGGGQGPYF. The DNA for the CDR3 is TGTGCCAGCAGCTTAGGTGGAGGACAGGGGCCGTACTTC.

The chain links TRBV19 to TRBJ1-1; the match to TRBD1 covers 7 bases. The V segment lost 5 bases and the J segment 0 bases; nucleotides outside the gene matches: 6. CDR3 length equals 15 residues. From germline, CDR1 is LNHDA and CDR2 SQIVND (reference sequence). In DNA, the CDR3 is TGTGCCAGTAGTCCCTCGGGACAGATGAACACTGAAGCTTTCTTT. Encoded protein: CASSPSGQMNTEAFF.

The chain has TRBV4-3 and TRBJ1-6, with 7 bases lining up with TRBD1. The junction had 5 bases not matched to a gene; V was cut back by 3 bases and J by 0 bases. The CDR3 runs 17 residues. Germline assignment: CDR1 LGHNA and CDR2 YSLEER. The CDR3 nucleotides are TGCGCCAGCAGCCAGCAGACAGGGAGCTCCTATAATTCACCCCTCCACTTT. It encodes CASSQQTGSSYNSPLHF.

V gene TRBV9 combines with J gene TRBJ2-1; 8 bases are a match to TRBD1. Unmatched junction bases numbered 5, after V lost 0 bases and J lost 6 bases. CDR3 size: 15 residues. The germline gives CDR1 SGDLS, CDR2 YYNGEE. In DNA form, the CDR3 reads TGTGCCAGCAGCGTAGAAGGACAGGGAGGCAATGAGCAGTTCTTC. This encodes CASSVEGQGGNEQFF. The full variable domain, its missing parts supplied by reference TRBV9 and TRBJ2-1, is DSGVTQTPKHLITATGQRVTLRCSPRSGDLSVYWYQQSLDQGLQFLIQYYNGEERAKGNILERFSAQQFPDLHSELNLSSLELGDSALYFCASSVEGQGGNEQFFGPGTRLTVL.

This clone was counted between two and nine times. The chain couples TRBV25-1 to TRBJ2-7, with 9 positions matching TRBD1. J lost 3 bases, V lost 6 bases, and 12 bases had no gene match. Germline V gives CDR1 MGHDK, CDR2 SYGVNS. The CDR3 runs 16 residues. This chain's CDR3 is CASRTRTGASYYEQYV. DNA of the CDR3: TGTGCCAGCAGGACCAGGACAGGGGCTTCCTACTACGAGCAGTACGTC.

The chain recombines TRBV5-6 with TRBJ1-1, with 12 positions matching TRBD1. This CDR3 region has 14 residues. Germline CDR1 and CDR2: SGHDT and YYEEEE. V dropped 0 bases and J dropped 8; count of bases not matched to a gene: 2. CDR3 sequence: CASSLAGTGGEAFF. The CDR3 bases are TGTGCCAGCAGCTTGGCGGGGACAGGGGGCGAAGCTTTCTTT.

This clone was detected once. This chain links TRBV19 with TRBJ2-7, with D possibly matching TRBD2 (5 bases). This CDR3 region has 14 residues. V lost 3 bases, J lost 1 base, and 10 bases lay in between. Looked up from germline, CDR1 is LNHDA and CDR2 is SQIVND (reference sequence). The CDR3 protein is CASSMRVGSYEQYF. In DNA form, the CDR3 reads TGTGCCAGTAGTATGAGGGTTGGGTCCTACGAGCAGTACTTC.

The chain carries TRBV27 and TRBJ1-2; 7 positions agree with TRBD1. This CDR3 is built from 14 residues. Trimming took 6 bases from V and 4 from J; bases not matched to a gene: 8. Germline lookup yields CDR1 MNHEY and CDR2 SMNVEV (reference sequence). The CDR3 DNA follows: TGTGCCAGCAGCCCCAGGGGGAAAACCTATGGCTACACCTTC. This translates into CASSPRGKTYGYTF.

This clone was detected once. This rearrangement joins TRBV7-9 to TRBJ1-1; TRBD1 is a possible D gene (5 bases). Germline V lookup: CDR1 SEHNR, CDR2 FQNEAQ (reference sequence). V was trimmed by 5 bases and J by 0 bases, leaving 13 bases between them. The CDR3 contains 15 residues. This CDR3 is CASSPPAGMNTEAFF. The CDR3, as DNA: TGTGCCAGCAGCCCCCCTGCAGGGATGAACACTGAAGCTTTCTTT.

The chain uses TRBV28 and TRBJ1-2; tentative D call: TRBD1 (5 bases). CDR1 and CDR2 (germline): MDHEN, SYDVKM. V was clipped by 3 bases and J by 8 bases, with 10 bases between them. The CDR3 has 12 residues. This CDR3 reads CASSLGVSGYTF. CDR3 in DNA: TGTGCCAGCAGTTTGGGGGTCTCAGGCTACACCTTC.

This chain joins TRBV15 and TRBJ2-2, with a weak D call TRBD2 (6 bases). This CDR3 is built from 15 residues. Per germline, CDR1 LNHNV and CDR2 YYDKDF (reference sequence). V was clipped by 3 bases and J by 2 bases, with 10 bases between them. The CDR3 loop reads CATSSSGRNTGELFF. In nucleotides, the CDR3 is TGTGCCACCAGCAGCAGCGGGCGAAACACCGGGGAGCTGTTTTTT.

The V call is TRBV19, the J call TRBJ2-1; the match to TRBD2 covers 16 bases. This CDR3 is 20 amino acids long. Trimming removed 5 bases from V and 9 bases from J; junction bases left unmatched: 19. Germline assignment: CDR1 LNHDA and CDR2 SQIVND (reference sequence). In DNA, the CDR3 is TGTGCCAGTAGTTTCAGACCGGGACTAGCGGGGGGGCGGGTGCTAGGTGAGCAGTTCTTC. Amino acid sequence: CASSFRPGLAGGRVLGEQFF.

V usage is TRBV30 and J usage is TRBJ1-1, with D unclear. CDR3 size: 11 residues. CDR1 is GTSNPN, CDR2 SVGIG, per germline (reference sequence). Trimming pared 5 bases from V and 5 bases from J, leaving 9 bases between. The CDR3, as DNA: TGTGCCTGGTTGGATGGTACTGAAGCTTTCTTT. Encoded protein: CAWLDGTEAFF.

The chain couples TRBV13 to TRBJ1-1; D remains ambiguous. The CDR3 runs 11 residues. Between the trimmed V and J ends, which lost 8 bases and 5 bases, there was a span of 9 bases. Germline-derived CDR1 and CDR2 are PRHDT and FYEKMQ (reference sequence). The CDR3 nucleotides read TGTGCCAGCGAGGAGGGAACTGAAGCTTTCTTT. It is translated as CASEEGTEAFF.

V and J are TRBV9 and TRBJ2-2; the D gene is possibly TRBD2 (5 bases). The CDR3 has 16 amino acids. V lost 0 bases and J lost 6, with 15 bases in between. Germline V gene sequence: CDR1 SGDLS, CDR2 YYNGEE. CDR3 residues: CASSVAPAGFPGELFF. For the CDR3, the DNA is TGTGCCAGCAGCGTAGCCCCCGCGGGTTTCCCCGGGGAGCTGTTTTTT. Variable domain in full (rest from reference TRBV9 and TRBJ2-2): DSGVTQTPKHLITATGQRVTLRCSPRSGDLSVYWYQQSLDQGLQFLIQYYNGEERAKGNILERFSAQQFPDLHSELNLSSLELGDSALYFCASSVAPAGFPGELFFGEGSRLTVL.